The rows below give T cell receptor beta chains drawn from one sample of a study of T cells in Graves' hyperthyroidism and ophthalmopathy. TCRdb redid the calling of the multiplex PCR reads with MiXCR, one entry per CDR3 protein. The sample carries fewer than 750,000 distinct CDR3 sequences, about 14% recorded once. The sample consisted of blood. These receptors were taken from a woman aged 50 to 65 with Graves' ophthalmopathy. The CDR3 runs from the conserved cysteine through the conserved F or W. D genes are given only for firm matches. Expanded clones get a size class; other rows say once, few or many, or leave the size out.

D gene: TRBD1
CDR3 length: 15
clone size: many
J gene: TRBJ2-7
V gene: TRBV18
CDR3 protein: CASSPQGQGSYEQYF
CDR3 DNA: TGTGCCAGCTCACCACAGGGACAGGGGTCCTACGAGCAGTACTTC

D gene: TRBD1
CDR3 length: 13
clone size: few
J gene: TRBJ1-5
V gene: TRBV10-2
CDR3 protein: CATRTGGGQPQHF
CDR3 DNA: TGCGCCACTCGGACAGGGGGGGGTCAGCCCCAGCATTTT

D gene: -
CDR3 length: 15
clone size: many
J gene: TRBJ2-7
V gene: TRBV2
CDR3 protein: CASITREIGSYEQYF
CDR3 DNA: TGTGCCAGCATAACCAGGGAGATTGGGTCCTACGAGCAGTACTTC

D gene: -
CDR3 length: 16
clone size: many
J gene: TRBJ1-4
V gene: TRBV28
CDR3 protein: CATKDSHPATNEKLFF
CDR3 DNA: TGTGCCACCAAGGACAGTCACCCAGCAACTAATGAAAAACTGTTTTTT

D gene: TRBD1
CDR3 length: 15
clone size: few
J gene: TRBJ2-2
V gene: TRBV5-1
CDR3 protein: CASAKQGADTGELFF
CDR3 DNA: TGCGCCAGCGCGAAACAGGGGGCGGACACCGGGGAGCTGTTTTTT

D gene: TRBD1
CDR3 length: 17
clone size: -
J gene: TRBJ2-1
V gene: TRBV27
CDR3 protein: CASSLGQGVFPYNEQFF
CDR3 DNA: TGTGCCAGCAGTTTGGGACAGGGGGTATTTCCCTACAATGAGCAGTTCTTC

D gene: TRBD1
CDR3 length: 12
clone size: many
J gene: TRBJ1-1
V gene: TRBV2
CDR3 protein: CASAQGWTEAFF
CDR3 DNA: TGTGCCAGCGCACAGGGGTGGACTGAAGCTTTCTTT

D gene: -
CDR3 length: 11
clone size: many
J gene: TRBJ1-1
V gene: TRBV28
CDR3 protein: CASSFLTDAFF
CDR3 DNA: TGTGCCAGCAGTTTCCTAACTGACGCTTTCTTT

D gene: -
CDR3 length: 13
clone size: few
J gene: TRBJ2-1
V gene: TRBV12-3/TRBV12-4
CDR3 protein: CASSPGISFEQFF
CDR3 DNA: TGTGCCAGCAGTCCGGGGATCTCCTTTGAGCAGTTCTTC

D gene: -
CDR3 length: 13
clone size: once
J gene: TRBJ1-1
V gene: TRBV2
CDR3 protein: CASSMGARAEAFF
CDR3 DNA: TGTGCCAGCAGCATGGGAGCCAGGGCTGAAGCTTTCTTT

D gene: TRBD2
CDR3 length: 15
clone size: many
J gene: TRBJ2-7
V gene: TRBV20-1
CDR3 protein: CSASPLAGGSYEQYF
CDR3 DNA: TGCAGTGCTAGTCCACTAGCGGGAGGATCCTACGAGCAGTACTTC

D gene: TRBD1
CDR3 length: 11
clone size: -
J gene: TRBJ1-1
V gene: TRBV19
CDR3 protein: CASTWGQEAFF
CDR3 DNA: TGTGCCAGTACCTGGGGACAGGAAGCTTTCTTT

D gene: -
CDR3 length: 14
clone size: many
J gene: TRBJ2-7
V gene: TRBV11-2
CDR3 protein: CASSLMSGPGEQYF
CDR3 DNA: TGTGCCAGCAGCTTAATGTCTGGGCCAGGCGAGCAGTACTTC

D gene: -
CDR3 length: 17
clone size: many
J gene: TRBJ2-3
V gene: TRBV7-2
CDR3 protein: CASSFRGHGRAKDTQYF
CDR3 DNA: TGTGCCAGCAGCTTTAGGGGTCACGGGAGAGCGAAAGATACGCAGTATTTT

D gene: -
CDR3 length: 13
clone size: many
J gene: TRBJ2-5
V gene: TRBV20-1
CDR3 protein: CSARQGTQETQYF
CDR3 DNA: TGCAGTGCTAGACAGGGGACCCAAGAGACCCAGTACTTC

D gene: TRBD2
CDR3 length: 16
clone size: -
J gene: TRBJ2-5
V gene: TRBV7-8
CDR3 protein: CASSLTRTSGRETQYF
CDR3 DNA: TGTGCCAGCAGCTTAACCCGGACTAGCGGTCGGGAGACCCAGTACTTC

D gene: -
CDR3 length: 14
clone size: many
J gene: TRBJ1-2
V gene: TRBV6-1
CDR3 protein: CASSPNPDGYGYTF
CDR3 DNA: TGTGCCAGCAGCCCAAATCCGGACGGCTATGGCTACACCTTC

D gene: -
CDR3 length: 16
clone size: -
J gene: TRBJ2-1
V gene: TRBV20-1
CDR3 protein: CSPTSGVGAIYNEQFF
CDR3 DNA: TGCAGTCCAACGAGCGGGGTGGGGGCCATCTACAATGAGCAGTTCTTC

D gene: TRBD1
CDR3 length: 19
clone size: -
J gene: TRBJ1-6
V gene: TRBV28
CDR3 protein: CASSFPGQALGKYNSPLHF
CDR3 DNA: TGTGCCAGCAGTTTTCCGGGACAGGCCCTTGGGAAGTATAATTCACCCCTCCACTTT

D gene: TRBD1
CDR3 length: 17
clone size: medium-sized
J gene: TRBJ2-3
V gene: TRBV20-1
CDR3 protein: CSARDLGQGISTDTQYF
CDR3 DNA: TGCAGTGCTAGAGATCTGGGACAGGGGATTAGCACAGATACGCAGTATTTT

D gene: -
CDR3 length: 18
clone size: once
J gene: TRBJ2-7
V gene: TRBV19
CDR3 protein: CASSIGGLQGSLTYEQYF
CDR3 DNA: TGTGCCAGTAGTATAGGGGGTTTACAGGGCTCATTGACCTACGAGCAGTACTTC

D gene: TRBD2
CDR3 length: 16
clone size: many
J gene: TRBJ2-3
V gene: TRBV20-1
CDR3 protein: CSARGASGRRTDTQYF
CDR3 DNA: TGCAGTGCTAGGGGGGCTAGCGGGAGGCGCACAGATACGCAGTATTTT

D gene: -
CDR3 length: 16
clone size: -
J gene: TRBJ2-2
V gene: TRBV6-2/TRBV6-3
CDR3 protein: CASRPKGGMHTGELFF
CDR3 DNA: TGTGCCAGCAGACCCAAGGGGGGGATGCACACCGGGGAGCTGTTTTTT

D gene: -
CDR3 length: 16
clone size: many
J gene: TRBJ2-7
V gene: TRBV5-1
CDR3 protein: CASRKMTGPISYEQYF
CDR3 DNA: TGCGCCAGCAGAAAAATGACAGGACCTATATCCTACGAGCAGTACTTC

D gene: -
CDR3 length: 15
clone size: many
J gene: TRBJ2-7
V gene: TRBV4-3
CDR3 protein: CASSQDQGIGGEQYF
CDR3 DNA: TGCGCCAGCAGCCAAGATCAAGGTATTGGTGGCGAGCAGTACTTC

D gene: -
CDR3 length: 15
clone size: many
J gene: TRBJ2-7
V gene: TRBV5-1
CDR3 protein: CASSSTRGRSYEQYF
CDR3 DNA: TGCGCCAGCAGCTCAACCAGGGGTAGGTCCTACGAGCAGTACTTC

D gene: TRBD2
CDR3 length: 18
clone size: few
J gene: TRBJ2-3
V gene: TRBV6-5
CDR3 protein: CASSYSKDVSGITDTQYF
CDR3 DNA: TGTGCCAGCAGTTACTCGAAGGACGTTAGCGGGATCACAGATACGCAGTATTTT

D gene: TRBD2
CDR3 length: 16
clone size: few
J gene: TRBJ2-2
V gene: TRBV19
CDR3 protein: CASSLAGGKNTGELFF
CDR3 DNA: TGTGCCAGTAGTCTAGCGGGAGGAAAAAACACCGGGGAGCTGTTTTTT

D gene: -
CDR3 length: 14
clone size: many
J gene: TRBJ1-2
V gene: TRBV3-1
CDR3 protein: CASSQEGLNYGYTF
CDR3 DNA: TGTGCCAGCAGCCAAGAAGGCCTCAACTATGGCTACACCTTC

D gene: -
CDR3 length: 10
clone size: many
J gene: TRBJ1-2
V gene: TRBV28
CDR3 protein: CASSSGNYTF
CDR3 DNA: TGTGCCAGCAGTTCCGGGAACTACACCTTC

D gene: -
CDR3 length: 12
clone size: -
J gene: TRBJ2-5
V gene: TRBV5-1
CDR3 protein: CASSLGGETQHF
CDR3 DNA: TGCGCCAGCAGCTTGGGAGGAGAGACCCAGCACTTC

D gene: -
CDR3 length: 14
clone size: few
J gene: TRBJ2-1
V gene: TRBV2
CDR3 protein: CASSEAGEIFGEFF
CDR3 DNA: TGTGCCAGCAGTGAAGCGGGCGAAATATTTGGAGAGTTCTTC

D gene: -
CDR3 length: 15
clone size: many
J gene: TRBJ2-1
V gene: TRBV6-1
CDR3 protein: CASRLQGLGNNEQFF
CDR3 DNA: TGTGCCAGCAGACTACAGGGATTGGGGAACAATGAGCAGTTCTTC

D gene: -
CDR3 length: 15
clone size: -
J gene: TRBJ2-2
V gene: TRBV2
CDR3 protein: CASTDIAGLTGELFF
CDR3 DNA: TGTGCCAGCACGGATATCGCGGGACTCACCGGGGAGCTGTTTTTT

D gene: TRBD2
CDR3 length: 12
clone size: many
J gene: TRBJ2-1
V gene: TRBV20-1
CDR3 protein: CSARGTSYEQFF
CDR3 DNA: TGCAGTGCTAGAGGGACTAGCTATGAGCAGTTCTTC

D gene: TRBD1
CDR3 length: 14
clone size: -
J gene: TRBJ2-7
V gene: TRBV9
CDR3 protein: CASSSGGQGYEQYF
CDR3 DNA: TGTGCCAGCAGCTCGGGTGGACAGGGCTACGAGCAGTACTTC

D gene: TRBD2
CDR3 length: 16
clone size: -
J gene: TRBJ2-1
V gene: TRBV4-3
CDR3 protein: CASSQELASGSAPQFF
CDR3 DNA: TGCGCCAGCAGCCAAGAGCTGGCTAGCGGGTCCGCTCCTCAGTTCTTC

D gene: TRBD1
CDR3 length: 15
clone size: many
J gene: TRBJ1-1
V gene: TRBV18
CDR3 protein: CASSQNPQGATEAFF
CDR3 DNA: TGTGCCAGCTCACAAAACCCACAGGGGGCCACTGAAGCTTTCTTT

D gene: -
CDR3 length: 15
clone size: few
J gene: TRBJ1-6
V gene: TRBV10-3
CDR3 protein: CAISESADYNSPLHF
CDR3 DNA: TGTGCCATCAGTGAGTCGGCAGACTATAATTCACCCCTCCACTTT

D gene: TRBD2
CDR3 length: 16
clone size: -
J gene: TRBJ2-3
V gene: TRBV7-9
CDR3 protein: CASTQRRLAGTDTQYF
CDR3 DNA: TGTGCCAGCACCCAAAGGAGACTAGCGGGCACAGATACGCAGTATTTT

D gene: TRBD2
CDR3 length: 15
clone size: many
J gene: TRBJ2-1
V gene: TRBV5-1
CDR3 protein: CASRVTSGRPDEQFF
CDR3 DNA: TGCGCCAGCAGAGTGACTAGCGGGAGACCGGATGAGCAGTTCTTC

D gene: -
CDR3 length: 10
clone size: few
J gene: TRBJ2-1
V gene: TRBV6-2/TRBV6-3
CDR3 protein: CASSNTAQFF
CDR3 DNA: TGTGCCAGCAGTAACACCGCACAGTTCTTC

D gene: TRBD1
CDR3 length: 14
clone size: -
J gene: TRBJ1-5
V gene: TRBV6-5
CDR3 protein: CACSSPDRGQPQHF
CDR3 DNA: TGTGCCTGCAGTTCCCCGGACAGGGGTCAGCCCCAGCATTTT

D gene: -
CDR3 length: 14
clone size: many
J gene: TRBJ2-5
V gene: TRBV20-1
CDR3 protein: CSARDLKRGWTQYF
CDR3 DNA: TGCAGTGCTAGAGATCTAAAACGAGGGTGGACCCAGTACTTC

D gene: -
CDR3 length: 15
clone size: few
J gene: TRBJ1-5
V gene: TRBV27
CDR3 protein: CASSKLRVEYQPQHF
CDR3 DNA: TGTGCCAGCAGCAAATTAAGGGTTGAATATCAGCCCCAGCATTTT

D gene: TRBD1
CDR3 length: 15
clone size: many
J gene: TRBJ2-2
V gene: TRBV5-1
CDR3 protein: CASSLPGGYTGELFF
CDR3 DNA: TGCGCCAGCAGCTTGCCAGGGGGTTACACCGGGGAGCTGTTTTTT

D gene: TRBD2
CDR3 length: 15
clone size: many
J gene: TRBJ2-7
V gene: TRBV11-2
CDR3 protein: CASSGGGTQPYEQYF
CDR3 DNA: TGTGCCAGCAGCGGGGGAGGGACTCAACCCTACGAGCAGTACTTC

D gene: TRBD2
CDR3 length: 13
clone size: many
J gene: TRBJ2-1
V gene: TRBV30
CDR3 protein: CAWSHQVAGEQFF
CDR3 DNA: TGTGCCTGGAGTCATCAGGTAGCGGGAGAGCAGTTCTTC

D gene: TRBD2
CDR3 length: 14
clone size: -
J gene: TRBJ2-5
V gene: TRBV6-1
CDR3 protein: CASSPAGGEETQYF
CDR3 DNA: TGTGCCAGCAGTCCAGCGGGAGGGGAAGAGACCCAGTACTTC

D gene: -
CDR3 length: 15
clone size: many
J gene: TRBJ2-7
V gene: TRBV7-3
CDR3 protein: CASSSMGGEQGEQYF
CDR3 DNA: TGTGCCAGCAGCTCCATGGGTGGGGAACAGGGCGAGCAGTACTTC

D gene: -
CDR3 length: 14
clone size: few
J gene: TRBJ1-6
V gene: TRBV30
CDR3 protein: CAWSLTAGNSPLHF
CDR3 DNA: TGTGCCTGGAGCCTAACGGCGGGTAATTCACCCCTCCACTTT

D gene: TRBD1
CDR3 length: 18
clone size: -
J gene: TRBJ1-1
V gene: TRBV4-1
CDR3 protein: CASSQIVGQGKKNTEAFF
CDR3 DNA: TGCGCCAGCAGCCAAATAGTGGGACAGGGGAAAAAGAACACTGAAGCTTTCTTT

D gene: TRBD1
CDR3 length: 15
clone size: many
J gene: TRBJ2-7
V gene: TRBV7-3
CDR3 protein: CASSPSGTGAYEQYF
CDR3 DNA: TGTGCCAGCAGCCCATCCGGGACAGGGGCCTACGAGCAGTACTTC

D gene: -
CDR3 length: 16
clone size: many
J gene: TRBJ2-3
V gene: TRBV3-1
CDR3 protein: CASSQGTLASTDTQYF
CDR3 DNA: TGTGCCAGCAGCCAAGGGACGTTAGCCAGCACAGATACGCAGTATTTT

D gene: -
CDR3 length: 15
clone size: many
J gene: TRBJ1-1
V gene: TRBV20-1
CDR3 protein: CSARAEPQGNTEAFF
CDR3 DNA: TGCAGTGCTAGAGCTGAACCACAGGGGAACACTGAAGCTTTCTTT

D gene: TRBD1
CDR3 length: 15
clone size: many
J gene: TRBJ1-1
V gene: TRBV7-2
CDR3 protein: CASSHGTGGNTEAFF
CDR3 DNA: TGTGCCAGCAGCCACGGGACAGGGGGGAACACTGAAGCTTTCTTT

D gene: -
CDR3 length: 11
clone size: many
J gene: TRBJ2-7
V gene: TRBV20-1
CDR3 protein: CSARTAYEQYF
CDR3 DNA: TGCAGTGCTAGGACAGCCTACGAGCAGTACTTC